The text below deals with one TCR beta chain. The data are from a study of blood T cell repertoires in COVID-19. On the study more broadly: T cells, B-cell-depleted T cells, or PBMCs supplied cDNA or gDNA.

The CDR3 loop spans 16 amino acids. From germline, CDR1 is LNHNV and CDR2 YYDKDF (reference sequence). V shed 5 bases, J shed 2 bases, and the junction held 5 bases outside the gene matches. Some clones are missing from TCRdb's copy, which holds only in-frame ones; the method was immunoSEQ multiplex PCR. Counted here are 150,000 to 200,000 clones, roughly 81% occurring once; the ten biggest clones make up around 10%. The chain combines TRBV15 with TRBJ1-4; 10 bases fit TRBD1. The sample taken for sequencing was peripheral blood. The receptor comes from a woman aged 80 or over with COVID-19, enrolled during active disease. DNA for the CDR3: TGTGCCACCAGCGGGGGACAGGGGAAGACTAATGAAAAACTGTTTTTT. Translation: CATSGGQGKTNEKLFF.